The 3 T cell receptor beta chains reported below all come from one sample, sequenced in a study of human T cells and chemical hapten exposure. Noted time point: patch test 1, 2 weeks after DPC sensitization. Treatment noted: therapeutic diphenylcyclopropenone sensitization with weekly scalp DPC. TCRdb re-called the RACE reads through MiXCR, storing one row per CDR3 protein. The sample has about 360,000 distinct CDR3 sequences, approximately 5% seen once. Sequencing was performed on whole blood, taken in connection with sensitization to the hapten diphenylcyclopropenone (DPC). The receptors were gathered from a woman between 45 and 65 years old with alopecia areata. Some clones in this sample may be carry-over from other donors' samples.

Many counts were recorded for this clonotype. The CDR3, as DNA: TGTGCCAGCAGACCCATGGGTGCTTTCTTT. It specifies CASRPMGAFF. The V and J genes are TRBV2 and TRBJ1-1, with no clear D. Trimming removed 6 bases at V and 11 bases at J, with 10 bases between. The CDR3 totals 10 residues. Looked up from germline, CDR1 is SNHLY and CDR2 is FYNNEI.

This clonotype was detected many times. The CDR3 DNA is TGTGCCAGCAGTTACGGAGGGGGCGAAGGGGTTTCGGCCAAAAACATTCAGTACTTC. Translated: CASSYGGGEGVSAKNIQYF. V usage is TRBV6-2 or TRBV6-3 and J usage is TRBJ2-4; weak D call: TRBD1 (7 bases). The germline gives CDR1 MNHEY, CDR2 SVGEGT. CDR3 length equals 19 residues. Deletions cut 2 bases from V and 1 base from J, with 21 bases between.

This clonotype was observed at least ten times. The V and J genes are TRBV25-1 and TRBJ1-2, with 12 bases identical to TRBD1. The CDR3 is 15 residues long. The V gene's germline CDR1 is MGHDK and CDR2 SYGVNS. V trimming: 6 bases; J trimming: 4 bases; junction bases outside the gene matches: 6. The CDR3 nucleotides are TGTGCCAGCAGGGCCGGGACAGGGGGCCCCTATGGCTACACCTTC. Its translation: CASRAGTGGPYGYTF.